Listed here are 4 T cell receptor beta chains from one sample, sequenced in a study of T cell responses to AZD1222 COVID-19 vaccine. Profiling relied on immunoSEQ multiplex PCR, and the TCRdb table lists in-frame clones only, not all of them. The data contain 150,000 to 200,000 clones, more than 70% of them seen just once; the ten biggest clones take up roughly 26%. Sequencing used peripheral blood, obtained 28 days after the second AZD1222 dose. The receptor source for this set is an adult who received the AZD1222 COVID-19 vaccine.

V gene TRBV6-5 combines with J gene TRBJ2-3; 8 bases fit TRBD1. CDR3 length: 15 residues. J was trimmed by 4 bases and V by 7 bases; bases with no gene match: 10. Germline V CDR1 and CDR2: MNHEY, SVGAGI. CDR3 sequence reads: CASIRGQGRSDTQYF. In DNA, the CDR3 is TGTGCCAGCATTAGAGGACAGGGAAGGTCAGATACGCAGTATTTT.

The chain uses TRBV5-1 and TRBJ2-2; TRBD2 is a possible D gene (6 bases). Trimming removed 3 bases at V and 5 bases at J, with 14 bases between. Germline CDR1 and CDR2: SGHRS and YFSETQ. CDR3 length: 15 amino acids. CDR3 sequence reads: CASSSGLAGTGELFF. Here the CDR3 DNA reads TGCGCCAGCAGCTCGGGACTGGCGGGGACCGGGGAGCTGTTTTTT.

For this clone: The sample contains more than one DNA sequence encoding this CDR3. V gene TRBV9 combines with J gene TRBJ2-7; D possibly matches TRBD1 or TRBD2 (5 bases each). V gave up 2 bases and J gave up 0 bases, with 9 bases separating them. This CDR3 comprises 14 residues. Germline V CDR1 and CDR2: SGDLS, YYNGEE. The CDR3 spells CASSVGTDSYEQYF. The CDR3 region has the DNA TGTGCCAGCAGCGTCGGGACCGACTCCTACGAGCAGTACTTC.

The rearrangement joins TRBV13 to TRBJ2-3, with 14 bases matching TRBD2. The CDR3 runs to 19 residues. Trimming removed 5 bases from V and 3 bases from J; junction bases left unmatched: 13. CDR1 PRHDT and CDR2 FYEKMQ come from the germline V gene (reference sequence). CDR3 DNA: TGTGCCAGCAGCCTAGAGGGACTAGCGGGAGCAATTGGAACAGATACGCAGTATTTT. It translates to CASSLEGLAGAIGTDTQYF.